Following are 18 T cell receptor beta chains from one sample sequenced in a study of blood T cell repertoires in COVID-19. Data came from immunoSEQ multiplex PCR; TCRdb stores just in-frame clones and leaves some out. The table lists under 450,000 clones, 81% of them singletons. The source material was peripheral blood. All receptors come from a human donor with acute or convalescent COVID-19. The donor label of this sample is uncertain.

This clone was picked up a small number of times. The V call is TRBV19, the J call TRBJ1-5, with D maybe TRBD1 (6 bases). Germline loops: CDR1 LNHDA, CDR2 SQIVND (reference sequence). CDR3 length: 14 residues. Deletions cut 3 bases from V and 7 bases from J, with 13 bases between. CDR3 sequence: CASSIHREGQPQHF. DNA of the CDR3: TGTGCCAGTAGTATTCACAGGGAAGGCCAGCCCCAGCATTTT.

The genes are TRBV7-8 and TRBJ1-1; D is possibly TRBD1 (6 bases). Trimming shortened V by 1 base and J by 5 bases, and 14 bases separated the two germline ends. CDR1 and CDR2 from the germline V gene are SGHVS and FQNEAQ. CDR3 length: 15 amino acids. For the CDR3, the DNA is TGTGCCAGCAGCTTAGGCCAGGACAGACAGACTGAAGCTTTCTTT. Protein sequence: CASSLGQDRQTEAFF.

Remarks on this clone: The same CDR3 is also encoded by other DNA sequences in this sample. V usage is TRBV6-5 and J usage is TRBJ1-5; 8 bases fit TRBD1. This CDR3 comprises 13 residues. Germline CDR1 is MNHEY and CDR2 is SVGAGI. The J segment lost 5 bases and the V segment lost 6 bases, leaving 3 bases of the junction unmatched. The CDR3 nucleotides are TGTGCCAGCAGAACAGGGGGATATCAGCCCCAGCATTTT. Translating gives CASRTGGYQPQHF.

This sequence joins TRBV18 and TRBJ2-4; TRBD2 matches at 14 bases. V shed 3 bases and J 4 bases; nucleotides not matched to a gene: 8. CDR1 KGHSH and CDR2 LQKENI come from the germline V gene. The CDR3 consists of 18 residues. The CDR3 spells CASSPLGTSGSEKNIQYF. CDR3 in DNA: TGTGCCAGCTCACCCCTGGGGACTAGCGGGAGTGAGAAAAACATTCAGTACTTC.

The chain joins TRBV10-2 to TRBJ1-3; weak D call: TRBD1 (6 bases). This CDR3 comprises 13 residues. V was pared by 6 bases and J by 7 bases, with 13 bases between. Germline CDR1 WSHSY, CDR2 SAAADI. CDR3 loop: CASRLEGVNTIYF. In DNA form, the CDR3 reads TGCGCCAGCAGGCTAGAGGGGGTTAACACCATATATTTT.

The chain couples TRBV9 to TRBJ2-5, with D possibly TRBD1 on 7 matching bases. V was pared by 2 bases and J by 2 bases, with 13 bases between. Germline loops: CDR1 SGDLS, CDR2 YYNGEE. This CDR3 is 15 amino acids long. CDR3 protein: CASSVGGQPQETQYF. The CDR3 coding sequence is TGTGCCAGCAGCGTGGGGGGACAGCCTCAAGAGACCCAGTACTTC.

The V gene is TRBV28, the J gene TRBJ2-7; 9 nucleotides match TRBD1. Germline assignment: CDR1 MDHEN and CDR2 SYDVKM. The CDR3 runs 14 residues. V trimming: 1 base; J trimming: 4 bases; junction bases outside the gene matches: 2. This CDR3 reads CASSLSGTGYEQYF. The CDR3 region has the DNA TGTGCCAGCAGTTTATCCGGGACAGGGTACGAGCAGTACTTC.

This clone was counted between two and nine times. The chain recombines TRBV14 with TRBJ1-1; D is possibly TRBD1 (6 bases). This CDR3 is 14 amino acids long. V was pared by 4 bases and J by 6 bases, with 15 bases between. Germline V gene sequence: CDR1 SGHDN, CDR2 FVKESK. CDR3 nucleotides: TGTGCCAGCAGCCTGACTGCAGGGGTCTCTGAAGCTTTCTTT. This gives the protein CASSLTAGVSEAFF.

This chain links TRBV7-6 with TRBJ2-5; the D gene is possibly TRBD2 (7 bases). Germline CDR1 SGHVS, CDR2 FNYEAQ. Trimming took 5 bases from V and 5 from J, leaving 15 bases between them. The CDR3 loop spans 14 amino acids. This chain's CDR3 is CASSRKQGGETQYF. The CDR3 DNA follows: TGTGCCAGCAGCAGGAAACAGGGAGGGGAGACCCAGTACTTC.

The chain links TRBV7-8 to TRBJ2-7; 8 positions match TRBD1. Trimming at V came to 5 bases and at J to 1 base, leaving 7 bases not matched to a gene. Germline V gives CDR1 SGHVS, CDR2 FQNEAQ. CDR3 size: 15 residues. The CDR3 spells CASSAGTGPSYEQYF. CDR3 nucleotides: TGTGCCAGCAGCGCCGGGACAGGCCCTTCCTACGAGCAGTACTTC.

V and J are TRBV3-1 (or the pseudogene TRBV3-2) and TRBJ1-4; 7 positions match TRBD1. Per germline, CDR1 LGHDT and CDR2 YNNKEL (reference sequence). This CDR3 is built from 16 residues. The ends lost 4 bases at V and 0 bases at J; junction bases unmatched: 5. Here the CDR3 reads CASSRVGGSTNEKLFF. In DNA, the CDR3 is TGTGCCAGCAGCCGTGTAGGGGGCTCAACTAATGAAAAACTGTTTTTT.

J is TRBJ2-7 and V is TRBV27, with TRBD2 matching 10 bases. The CDR3 loop spans 14 amino acids. CDR1 MNHEY and CDR2 SMNVEV come from the germline V gene (reference sequence). J was trimmed by 4 bases and V by 7 bases; bases with no gene match: 7. As DNA, the CDR3 is TGTGCCAGCAAATTGGCTAGCGGGAGTTACGAGCAGTACTTC. It specifies CASKLASGSYEQYF.

J is TRBJ2-1 and V is TRBV24-1; 9 bases line up with TRBD2. Germline CDR1 KGHDR, CDR2 SFDVKD. The CDR3 is 15 residues long. V gave up 2 bases and J gave up 8 bases; unmatched junction bases: 6. The CDR3 spells CATSDSGGGAYEQFF. The CDR3 nucleotides are TGTGCCACCAGTGATTCTGGCGGGGGGGCCTATGAGCAGTTCTTC.

V gene TRBV5-6 combines with J gene TRBJ1-5; D is unclear. The V and J ends lost 1 base and 7 bases respectively, with 12 bases between them. Germline assignment: CDR1 SGHDT and CDR2 YYEEEE. The CDR3 loop spans 14 amino acids. The CDR3 loop is CASSLRDFRQPQHF. As DNA, the CDR3 is TGTGCCAGCAGCTTGCGCGACTTCAGACAGCCCCAGCATTTT.

The chain links TRBV27 to TRBJ2-3; 8 nucleotides align to TRBD1. Germline V gives CDR1 MNHEY, CDR2 SMNVEV (reference sequence). The CDR3 is 19 residues long. Trimming removed 2 bases from V and 2 bases from J; junction bases left unmatched: 15. The CDR3 here is CASSLRQGTIGSNTDTQYF. DNA for the CDR3: TGTGCCAGCAGTTTACGACAGGGGACAATCGGGTCTAACACAGATACGCAGTATTTT.

The chain employs TRBV7-6 and TRBJ2-5, with a possible D match to TRBD2 (6 bases). Trimming removed 5 bases at V and 5 bases at J, with 21 bases between. The CDR3 spans 16 residues. Germline V gene lookup returns CDR1 SGHVS and CDR2 FNYEAQ. The CDR3 here is CASSPTGSSAVETQYF. CDR3 in DNA: TGTGCCAGCAGCCCCACCGGGTCTAGCGCTGTTGAGACCCAGTACTTC.

The V call is TRBV6-1, the J call TRBJ1-1; no clear D. CDR3 size: 13 residues. Germline V lookup: CDR1 MNHNS, CDR2 SASEGT. Trimming shortened V by 5 bases and J by 0 bases, and 7 bases separated the two germline ends. CDR3 sequence: CASSLQMNTEAFF. CDR3 nucleotides: TGTGCCAGCAGTTTACAGATGAACACTGAAGCTTTCTTT.

The V and J genes are TRBV5-1 and TRBJ2-7; a possible D gene is TRBD1 (5 bases). Per the germline V gene, CDR1 is SGHRS and CDR2 is YFSETQ. V lost 1 base and J 7 bases, leaving 9 bases between the germline ends. This CDR3 is built from 12 residues. DNA of the CDR3: TGCGCCAGCAGCTTGAGGGGTCAGGAGCAGTACTTC. As protein: CASSLRGQEQYF.